This T cell receptor beta chain appears in the sequencing data of a study of blood T cell repertoires in COVID-19. Across the study: Acute and convalescent COVID-19 samples came from the United States, Italy and Spain. The analysed material was cDNA or gDNA that came from T cells, B-cell-depleted T cells, or PBMCs.

Study processing details: Amplification of reference gene primers provided the estimated nucleated cell counts. Only in-frame clones appear in the TCRdb table, and some are missing; sequencing was by immunoSEQ multiplex PCR. V and J calls and clone size are copied from that table; D and trimming were computed from the DNA. The table has tens of thousands of clones, approximately 77% seen once. CDR1 is LNHDA and CDR2 is SQIVND in the germline V gene (reference sequence). The CDR3 is 16 amino acids. Germline trimming cut 6 bases from V and 8 bases from J; bases unmatched to any gene: 12. This clone was counted a few times.

The source material was peripheral blood. The chain carries TRBV19 and TRBJ2-1; 11 nucleotides agree with TRBD2. This receptor was identified in a woman in her 70s with acute or convalescent COVID-19. The CDR3, as DNA: TGTGCCAGTAGCCGTAGCGGGAGGGCCCTCAGCGATGAGCAGTTCTTC. Its translation is CASSRSGRALSDEQFF.